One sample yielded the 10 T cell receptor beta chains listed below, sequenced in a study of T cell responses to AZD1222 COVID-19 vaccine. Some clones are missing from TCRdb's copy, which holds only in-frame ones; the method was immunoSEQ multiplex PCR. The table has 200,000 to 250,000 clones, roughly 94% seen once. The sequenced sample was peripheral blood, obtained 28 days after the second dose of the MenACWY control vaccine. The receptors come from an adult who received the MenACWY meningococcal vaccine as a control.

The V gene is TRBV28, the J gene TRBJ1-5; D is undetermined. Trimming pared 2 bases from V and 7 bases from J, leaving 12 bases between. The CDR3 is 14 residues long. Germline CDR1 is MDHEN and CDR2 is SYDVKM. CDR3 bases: TGTGCCAGCAGTTTACCGGGAGGGAACCAGCCCCAGCATTTT. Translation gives CASSLPGGNQPQHF.

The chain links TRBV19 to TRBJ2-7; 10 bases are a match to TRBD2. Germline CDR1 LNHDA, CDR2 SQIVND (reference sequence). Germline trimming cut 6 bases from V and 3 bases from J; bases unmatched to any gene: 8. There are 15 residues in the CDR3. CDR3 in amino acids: CASRRTGLADYEQYF. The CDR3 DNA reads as TGTGCCAGTAGAAGAACCGGACTAGCGGACTACGAGCAGTACTTC.

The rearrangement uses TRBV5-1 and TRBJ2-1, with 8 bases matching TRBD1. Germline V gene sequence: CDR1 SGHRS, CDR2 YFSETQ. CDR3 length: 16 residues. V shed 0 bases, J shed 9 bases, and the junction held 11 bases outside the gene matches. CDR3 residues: CASSLDPGTGKIEQFF. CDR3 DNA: TGCGCCAGCAGCTTGGATCCCGGGACAGGCAAGATTGAGCAGTTCTTC.

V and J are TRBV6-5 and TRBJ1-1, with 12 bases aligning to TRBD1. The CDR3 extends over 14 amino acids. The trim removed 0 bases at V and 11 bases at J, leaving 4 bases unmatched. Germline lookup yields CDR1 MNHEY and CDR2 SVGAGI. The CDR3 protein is CASSYSRDRGLAFF. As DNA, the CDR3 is TGTGCCAGCAGTTACTCGAGGGACAGGGGGCTGGCTTTCTTT.

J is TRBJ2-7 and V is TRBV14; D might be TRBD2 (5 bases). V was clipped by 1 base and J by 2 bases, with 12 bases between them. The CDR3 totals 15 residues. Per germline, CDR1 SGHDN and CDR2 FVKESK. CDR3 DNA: TGTGCCAGCAGCCAAGGGACTTACTCCGCCTACGAGCAGTACTTC. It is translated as CASSQGTYSAYEQYF. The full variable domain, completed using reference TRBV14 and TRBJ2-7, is EAGVTQFPSHSVIEKGQTVTLRCDPISGHDNLYWYRRVMGKEIKFLLHFVKESKQDESGMPNNRFLAERTGGTYSTLKVQPAELEDSGVYFCASSQGTYSAYEQYFGPGTRLTVT.

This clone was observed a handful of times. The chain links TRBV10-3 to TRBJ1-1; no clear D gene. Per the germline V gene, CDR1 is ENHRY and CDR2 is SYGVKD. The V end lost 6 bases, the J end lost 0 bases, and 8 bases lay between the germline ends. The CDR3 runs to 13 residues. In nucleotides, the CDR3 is TGTGCCATCAGGTGGGAGTTGAACACTGAAGCTTTCTTT. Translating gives CAIRWELNTEAFF.

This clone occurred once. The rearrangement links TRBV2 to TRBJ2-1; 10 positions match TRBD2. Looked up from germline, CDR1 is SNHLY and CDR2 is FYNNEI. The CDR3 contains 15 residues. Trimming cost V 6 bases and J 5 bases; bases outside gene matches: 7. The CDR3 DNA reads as TGTGCCAGCAGAGCTAGCGGGGGCCTCGACAATGAGCAGTTCTTC. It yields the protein CASRASGGLDNEQFF.

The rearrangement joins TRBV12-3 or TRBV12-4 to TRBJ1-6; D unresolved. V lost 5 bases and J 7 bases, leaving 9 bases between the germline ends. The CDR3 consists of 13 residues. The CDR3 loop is CASSGLQNSPLHF. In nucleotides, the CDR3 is TGTGCCAGCAGTGGACTGCAGAATTCACCCCTCCACTTT.

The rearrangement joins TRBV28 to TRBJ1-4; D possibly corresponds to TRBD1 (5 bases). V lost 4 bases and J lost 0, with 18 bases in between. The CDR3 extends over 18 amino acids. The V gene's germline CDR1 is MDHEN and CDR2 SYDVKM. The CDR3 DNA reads TGTGCCAGCAGTTCTGGATGGGACGGATCCGCAACTAATGAAAAACTGTTTTTT. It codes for CASSSGWDGSATNEKLFF.

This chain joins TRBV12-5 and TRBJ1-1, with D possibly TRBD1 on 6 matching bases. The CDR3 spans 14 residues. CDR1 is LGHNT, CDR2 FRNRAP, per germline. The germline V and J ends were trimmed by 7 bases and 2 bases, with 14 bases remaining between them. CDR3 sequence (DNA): TGTGCTAGTGCCCTGGGGACAATCAACACTGAAGCTTTCTTT. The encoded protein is CASALGTINTEAFF.